This TCR beta chain was identified during a study of T cell repertoires in cytomegalovirus infection. Study-wide results and caveats: Dominating the ex vivo response were HLA-C-restricted CMV-specific TCR beta clonotypes.

V lost 3 bases and J lost 8, with 13 bases in between. The CDR3 is 13 amino acids. The V gene's germline CDR1 is MGHRA and CDR2 YSYEKL. This clonotype was counted between two and nine times. The target antigen is unknown. TCRdb passed the reads through MiXCR, listing each CDR3 protein once. The sample holds some 800,000 distinct CDR3 sequences, about 30% seen once. The chain has TRBV4-1 and TRBJ1-2; D is possibly TRBD1 (6 bases). This sequence was found in a human donor in good health (CMV status not recorded). Some clones in this sample may be carry-over from other donors' samples. Sequences were derived from cultured CD8+ T cells from PBMCs, sampled from culture after CMV antigen stimulation. The CDR3 nucleotides read TGCGCCAGCAGCCATGAGACAGGCCTCGGCTACACCTTC. As protein: CASSHETGLGYTF.